The 9 T cell receptor beta chains below all came from one sample that was sequenced in a study of T cells in Graves' hyperthyroidism and ophthalmopathy. TCR beta CDR3 regions were amplified from RNA transcripts. First-round RT-PCR targeting the TCR CDR3 was performed with the HTBI primer set. TCRdb independently ran MiXCR on the multiplex PCR reads; one entry per CDR3 protein. The sample lists some 550,000 distinct CDR3 sequences; around 15% were seen once. Sequences were obtained from blood. The receptors were gathered from a middle-aged woman with Graves' ophthalmopathy.

The chain has TRBV7-9 and TRBJ2-5; a weak D match, TRBD1 (5 bases). V was pared by 5 bases and J by 1 base, with 17 bases between. The germline V gene has CDR1 SEHNR and CDR2 FQNEAQ (reference sequence). The CDR3 sequence is 16 residues long. The CDR3, as DNA: TGTGCCAGCAGCCCCTCGTCCAACAGGCCCCAAGAGACCCAGTACTTC. Its translation: CASSPSSNRPQETQYF.

This clonotype was counted only a few times. CDR3 sequence reads: CATSPQDTLNEKLFF. CDR3 nucleotides: TGTGCCACCAGCCCCCAGGACACTCTTAATGAAAAACTGTTTTTT. V usage is TRBV15 and J usage is TRBJ1-4, with TRBD1 as a possible D gene (5 bases). Germline CDR1 LNHNV, CDR2 YYDKDF (reference sequence). V was pared by 5 bases and J by 4 bases, with 14 bases between. The CDR3 has 15 residues.

This clonotype has more than one count but fewer than ten. V gene TRBV7-9 combines with J gene TRBJ2-1; D gene uncertain. Germline loops: CDR1 SEHNR, CDR2 FQNEAQ (reference sequence). Trimming left V 3 bases short and J 6 bases short, with 12 bases between. CDR3 length: 14 residues. The CDR3 here is CASSFPRVSNEQFF. In nucleotides, the CDR3 is TGTGCCAGCAGCTTCCCACGAGTTAGCAATGAGCAGTTCTTC.

This clonotype was observed a few times. The chain joins TRBV30 to TRBJ2-1; D gene unclear. The CDR3 covers 12 residues. The germline CDR1 and CDR2 sequences are GTSNPN and SVGIG (reference sequence). With 4 bases removed from V and 3 bases from J, the gap between germline ends came to 7 bases. Written as DNA, the CDR3 is TGTGCCTGGACGGCCCGCTACAATGAGCAGTTCTTC. Translation gives CAWTARYNEQFF.

This clonotype has more than one count but fewer than ten. This chain uses TRBV20-1 with TRBJ2-3; TRBD2 agrees at 10 bases. This CDR3 has 14 amino acids. Trimming cost V 4 bases and J 0 bases; bases outside gene matches: 1. CDR1 is DFQATT, CDR2 SNEGSKA, per germline (reference sequence). The chain's CDR3 is CSAKGLASTDTQYF. The CDR3 DNA is TGCAGTGCTAAGGGACTAGCGAGCACAGATACGCAGTATTTT.

This clonotype has a handful of counts. The CDR3 nucleotides read TGTGCCAGCAGCCGCAATACGGGACTCTCGAACACTGAAGCTTTCTTT. This codes for CASSRNTGLSNTEAFF. The gene calls are TRBV4-2 and TRBJ1-1; TRBD1 might be the D (5 bases). CDR1 is LGHNA, CDR2 YNFKEQ, per germline. This CDR3 contains 16 residues. With 4 bases removed from V and 1 base from J, the gap between germline ends came to 16 bases.

There are a few counts of this clonotype. This sequence joins TRBV12-3 or TRBV12-4 and TRBJ2-7; D is possibly TRBD2 (6 bases). This CDR3 has 15 amino acids. V was pared by 3 bases and J by 3 bases, with 15 bases between. The CDR3 loop reads CASSLSRGPIYEQYF. The CDR3, as DNA: TGTGCCAGCAGTTTGTCGCGGGGCCCGATCTACGAGCAGTACTTC.

This clonotype was seen repeatedly, ten times or more. The J gene is TRBJ2-2, the V gene TRBV6-2 or TRBV6-3; 8 bases match TRBD1. Germline V lookup: CDR1 MNHEY, CDR2 SVGEGT. The CDR3 extends over 13 amino acids. With V trimmed by 6 bases and J by 3 bases, 0 bases remained unmatched. CDR3 DNA: TGTGCCAGCAGGACAGGGGACACCGGGGAGCTGTTTTTT. Translated, it gives CASRTGDTGELFF.

In this sample, this clonotype turned up a few times. V gene TRBV6-1 combines with J gene TRBJ1-6; D is unresolved. Germline V gives CDR1 MNHNS, CDR2 SASEGT. The CDR3 length is 17 residues. Trimming pared 4 bases from V and 0 bases from J, leaving 13 bases between. The CDR3 DNA sequence: TGTGCCAGCAGTGGTCTCCTCAGCAGCTCCTATAATTCACCCCTCCACTTT. This gives the protein CASSGLLSSSYNSPLHF.